The T cell receptor beta chain described here comes from a study of blood T cell repertoires in COVID-19. Overall study: Donors in the United States, Italy and Spain gave samples during acute or convalescent COVID-19. T cells, B-cell-depleted T cells, or PBMCs supplied cDNA or gDNA.

Original processing methods: The authors estimated nucleated cell counts from reference gene primer amplification. Sequencing used immunoSEQ multiplex PCR; TCRdb keeps in-frame clones, though not all of them. V, J and clone size are those of that table, while D and trimming were read from the DNA. The table has roughly 120,000 clones, roughly 80% seen once. The CDR3 is 16 residues long. Germline lookup yields CDR1 LGHDT and CDR2 YNNKEL (reference sequence). The germline V and J ends were trimmed by 4 bases and 1 base, with 15 bases remaining between them. The receptor was derived from a man in his fifties with acute or convalescent COVID-19. Sequenced sample: peripheral blood. The chain couples TRBV3-1 (or the pseudogene TRBV3-2) to TRBJ2-3, with a weak D call TRBD2 (6 bases). The chain's CDR3 is CASSLSGSRRTDTQYF. As DNA, the CDR3 is TGTGCCAGCAGCCTTAGCGGATCCAGGCGCACAGATACGCAGTATTTT.